The 10 T cell receptor beta chains presented below share a single source sample, sequenced in a study of cytomegalovirus exposure and HLA in healthy donors. The PCR was carried out with 60 Vbeta primers and 13 Jbeta primers. Sequenced by immunoSEQ multiplex PCR; TCRdb stores in-frame clones only, minus some. The sample holds some 100,000 clones, around 84% seen once. Sample: PBMCs. These TCRs come from a woman aged 18-30 years in good health and CMV-seronegative.

This clone was seen only once. This chain connects TRBV7-9 to TRBJ1-4, with a possible D match to TRBD1 (5 bases). This CDR3 comprises 16 residues. V lost 2 bases to trimming and J lost 7 bases, with 17 bases between them. The germline V gene encodes CDR1 SEHNR and CDR2 FQNEAQ (reference sequence). DNA for the CDR3: TGTGCCAGCAGCTTATCAGGTGTCAGGGCAGGTGAAAAACTGTTTTTT. Protein product: CASSLSGVRAGEKLFF.

This clone was counted a few times. The rearrangement links TRBV19 to TRBJ1-4; D possibly corresponds to TRBD1 (5 bases). The CDR3 covers 15 residues. Trimming stripped 4 bases from V and 7 bases from J, with 16 bases between. Germline CDR1 and CDR2: LNHDA and SQIVND (reference sequence). CDR3 nucleotide sequence: TGTGCCAGTAGTACTACCGCTGGGGGGAGTGAAAAACTGTTTTTT. Translated: CASSTTAGGSEKLFF.

The chain is built from TRBV4-1 and TRBJ2-7; 9 nucleotides match TRBD2. Germline assignment: CDR1 MGHRA and CDR2 YSYEKL. V was clipped by 0 bases and J by 5 bases; unmatched bases: 8. This CDR3 has 16 amino acids. The CDR3 loop reads CASSQDLGSGSDEQYF. The CDR3 DNA sequence: TGCGCCAGCAGCCAAGATCTTGGTAGCGGGAGCGACGAGCAGTACTTC.

This chain joins TRBV25-1 and TRBJ2-7; a possible D gene is TRBD2 (7 bases). Germline V gene lookup returns CDR1 MGHDK and CDR2 SYGVNS. CDR3 length equals 16 residues. Trimming took 2 bases from V and 0 from J, leaving 14 bases between them. The CDR3 nucleotides are TGTGCCAGCAGTGAAGGGGGCGGGAGAAACTCCTACGAGCAGTACTTC. The encoded protein is CASSEGGGRNSYEQYF.

This chain uses TRBV19 with TRBJ1-1, with 7 bases matching TRBD1. This CDR3 is 12 amino acids long. V shed 8 bases, J shed 5 bases, and the junction held 5 bases outside the gene matches. CDR1 LNHDA and CDR2 SQIVND come from the germline V gene (reference sequence). The CDR3 protein is CASGPGGTEAFF. CDR3 nucleotide sequence: TGTGCCAGTGGCCCAGGGGGAACTGAAGCTTTCTTT.

This clone was seen a handful of times. The chain combines TRBV10-3 with TRBJ2-3, with 7 bases identical to TRBD1. J gave up 6 bases and V 10 bases, and 10 bases lay outside the gene matches. The CDR3 has 13 amino acids. The germline V gene encodes CDR1 ENHRY and CDR2 SYGVKD. CDR3 region: CATGQDLGDTQYF. The CDR3 DNA reads as TGTGCCACCGGACAGGACTTGGGCGATACGCAGTATTTT.

This chain connects TRBV6-1 to TRBJ1-5; D not certain. The germline gives CDR1 MNHNS, CDR2 SASEGT. The CDR3 sequence is 12 residues long. Between the trimmed V and J ends, which lost 4 bases and 4 bases, there was a span of 5 bases. This CDR3 is CASSGGNQPQHF. The DNA of the CDR3 is TGTGCCAGCAGTGGCGGAAATCAGCCCCAGCATTTT.

This clone was picked up one time. The rearrangement links TRBV7-9 to TRBJ2-1, with D perhaps matching TRBD2 (5 bases). V lost 5 bases, J lost 10 bases, and 21 bases lay in between. The germline V gene has CDR1 SEHNR and CDR2 FQNEAQ (reference sequence). The CDR3 covers 15 residues. CDR3 nucleotide sequence: TGTGCCAGCAGCCCCAGTTCCCTAGCCATAGGAGAGCAGTTCTTC. This sequence encodes CASSPSSLAIGEQFF.

This sequence joins TRBV4-1 and TRBJ1-1, with D maybe TRBD1 (5 bases). This CDR3 has 16 residues. V shed 0 bases and J shed 6 bases, with 17 bases lying between them. Germline V gives CDR1 MGHRA, CDR2 YSYEKL. CDR3 DNA sequence: TGCGCCAGCAGCCAAGAAATAACAGGTAGATTGGCTGAAGCTTTCTTT. Protein product: CASSQEITGRLAEAFF.

The chain has TRBV28 and TRBJ1-2; 8 bases agree with TRBD1. Trimming removed 4 bases from V and 5 bases from J; junction bases left unmatched: 6. The length of the CDR3 is 14 residues. Germline CDR1 MDHEN, CDR2 SYDVKM. Here the CDR3 reads CASSSQGAPYGYTF. The CDR3 DNA follows: TGTGCCAGCAGTTCCCAGGGGGCCCCTTATGGCTACACCTTC.